This TCR beta chain came from a study of blood T cell repertoires in COVID-19. Turning to the study itself: T cells, B-cell-depleted T cells, or PBMCs supplied cDNA or gDNA.

In the study's own analysis: Estimated nucleated cell counts came from reference gene primer amplification. Assay: immunoSEQ multiplex PCR; the TCRdb copy retains only in-frame clones and omits some. V, J and clone size are taken as reported in that table, and D and trimming were inferred from the DNA itself. The sample records 240,000 or so clones, about 88% being singletons. Trimming shortened V by 7 bases and J by 10 bases, and 13 bases separated the two germline ends. Germline CDR1 SNHLY, CDR2 FYNNEI. The CDR3 runs to 11 residues. The sample was peripheral blood. The chain carries TRBV2 and TRBJ1-1; D is uncertain. The clonotype was recovered from a woman between 65 and 79 years old with active or convalescent COVID-19. CDR3 DNA: TGTGCCAGCAACCAACGGGGTGTAGCTTTCTTT. Translated, it gives CASNQRGVAFF.